This entry features one T cell receptor beta chain sequence. The antigen remains undetermined. The method was immunoSEQ multiplex PCR; TCRdb's version includes in-frame clones alone and lacks a portion of them. The table lists approximately 20,000 clones, more than 70% of them singletons. This sample was taken from a study of chemoradiotherapy in HPV16-positive cancers. Study-level information: Candidate HPV-specific T-cell clones and common TCR motifs came from functional assays in two HPV16-positive patients.

Study results and limitations: HPV-specific T cells were functionally defined from only a couple of HPV16-positive patients. Non-HPV-specific T cells did not expand in tumors during treatment, whereas candidate HPV-specific clones and E7-related motifs did.

Deletions cut 2 bases from V and 0 bases from J, with 6 bases between. The CDR3 covers 14 residues. Germline CDR1 is SGHTA and CDR2 is FQGNSA. The source of this sequence is a human donor with HPV-associated anogenital cancer. The gene calls are TRBV7-2 and TRBJ2-3; D may be TRBD2 (5 bases). The material sequenced was blood, taken from a patient who underwent chemoradiotherapy. In nucleotides, the CDR3 is TGTGCCAGCAGCTTAAGCGGAAGCACAGATACGCAGTATTTT. This codes for CASSLSGSTDTQYF.